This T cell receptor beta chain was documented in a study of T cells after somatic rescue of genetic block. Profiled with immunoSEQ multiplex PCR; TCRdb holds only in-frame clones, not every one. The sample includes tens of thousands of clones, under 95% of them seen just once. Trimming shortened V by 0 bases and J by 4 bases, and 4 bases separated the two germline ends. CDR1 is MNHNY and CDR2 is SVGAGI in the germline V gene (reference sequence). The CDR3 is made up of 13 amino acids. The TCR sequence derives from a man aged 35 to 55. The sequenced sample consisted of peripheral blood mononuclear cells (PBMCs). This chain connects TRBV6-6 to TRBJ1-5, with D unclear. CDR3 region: CASSYSINQPQHF. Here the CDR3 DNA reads TGTGCCAGCAGTTACTCGATTAATCAGCCCCAGCATTTT.